This T cell receptor beta chain was documented in a study of blood T cell repertoires in COVID-19 (dated by TCRdb to 2018 to 2021). For the wider study: Samples covering the acute and convalescent phases of COVID-19 were provided by collaborators in the United States, Italy and Spain. The material from the prospective study consisted of cDNA or gDNA derived from T cells, B-cell-depleted T cells, or PBMCs. Subjects who had been exposed to COVID-19, were actively infected with it, or had recovered from it provided the deeply sampled blood TCRbeta repertoires that made up the dataset. The repertoires were released in a freely available public database meant as a resource for research on the immune response to SARS-CoV-2. The samples were drawn from the first 160 participants of the ongoing ImmuneRACE study and from 1,254 subjects provided by 6 global collaborators. The sample metadata nearly always contained a de-identified subject ID, COVID-19 status, age in years and sex. Where HLA class I and class II types were available, the types were taken from metadata supplied by the sample provider, not from assay-based typing. Findings and caveats that apply to the study as a whole: Clinical and demographic metadata were provided uncurated, with the amount varying by source and participant.

The immunoSEQ Assay, a bias-controlled multiplex PCR, was used to amplify TCRbeta CDR3 regions from genomic DNA. The paper's data handling went like this. Within the assay, amplification of reference gene primers was used to estimate how many nucleated cells each sample contained. Sequence reads were collapsed and filtered to measure the absolute abundance of every unique TCRbeta CDR3 rearrangement. For each sample, productive Simpson clonality was calculated as the square root of Simpson's diversity index across productive rearrangements. TCRdb carries this immuneACCESS record with in-frame sequences only. Its versions omit some clonotypes, under half of them owing to an unresolved V gene in the studies checked, with the rest unexplained. V, J and clone size were drawn from that table, and D and trimming were deduced from the DNA. The sample table shows 130,000 to 150,000 clones, and roughly 80% are seen once. 4.5% to 6% of the sample is held by the ten biggest clonotypes.

Of note for this clone: Its antigen is not yet known. Base qualities were left out, and no much larger clone turns up one base away.

Trimmed from V: 0 bases; trimmed from J: 2 bases; junction bases lacking a gene match: 6. Taken from cysteine to phenylalanine, the CDR3 has 16 residues. Of all the DNA, just the CDR3 is kept, 48 bases in frame from base 1. According to the germline V gene (reference sequence), CDR1 reads SGHNT and CDR2 reads YYREEE. Each collaborating institution followed its own protocols to collect whole blood in K2EDTA tubes. For TCRbeta analysis, collaborators shipped samples in one of three forms: frozen whole blood, isolated PBMCs, or DNA extracted from either of those sample types. Sequences were obtained from peripheral blood. The receptor chain draws on TRBV5-4 and TRBJ2-3; 7 bases in between match TRBD1. The sequence came from a human donor in a cohort sampled during active COVID-19. The CDR3 here reads CASSLADRRSTDTQYF. Here is the DNA: TGTGCCAGCAGCTTGGCGGACAGGCGGTCCACAGATACGCAGTATTTT.